This T cell receptor (beta chain) was captured in a study of immune evolution from preneoplasia to lung adenocarcinoma. CDR1 and CDR2 from the germline V gene are SGHRS and YFSETQ. V lost 1 base, J lost 0 bases, and 17 bases lay in between. This CDR3 comprises 19 residues. Points from the study as a whole: Later-stage lesions seemingly showed higher T cell density and diversity than normal lung. Normal lung had the highest top T cell clone frequencies. KRAS-mutant nodules had the highest T cell clonality.

The assay was immunoSEQ multiplex PCR, and TCRdb's table has in-frame clones only and misses some. The data show some 37,000 clones, under 85% seen once. Worth noting for this clone: Its antigen is as yet unknown.

Patients had resection in Japan or China between about 2014 and 2017. This chain joins TRBV5-1 and TRBJ2-6; the D gene is possibly TRBD1 (6 bases). The source of this sequence is a person aged 55 to 75 with lung adenocarcinoma. Specimen: FFPE invasive lung adenocarcinoma tissue. The CDR3 sequence is CASSLRGNQLGSGANVLTF. CDR3 coding DNA: TGCGCCAGCAGCTTGAGGGGGAACCAATTGGGCTCTGGGGCCAACGTCCTGACTTTC.